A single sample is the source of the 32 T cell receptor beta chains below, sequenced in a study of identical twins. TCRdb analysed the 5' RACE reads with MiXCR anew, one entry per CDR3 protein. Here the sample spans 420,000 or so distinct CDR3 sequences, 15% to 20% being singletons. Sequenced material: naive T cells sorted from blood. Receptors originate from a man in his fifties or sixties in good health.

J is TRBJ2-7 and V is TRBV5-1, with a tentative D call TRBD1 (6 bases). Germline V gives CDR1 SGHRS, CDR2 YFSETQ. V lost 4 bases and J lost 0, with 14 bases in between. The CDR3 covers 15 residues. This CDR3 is CASSPGDTFSYEQYF. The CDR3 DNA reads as TGCGCCAGCAGCCCCGGGGACACTTTCTCCTACGAGCAGTACTTC.

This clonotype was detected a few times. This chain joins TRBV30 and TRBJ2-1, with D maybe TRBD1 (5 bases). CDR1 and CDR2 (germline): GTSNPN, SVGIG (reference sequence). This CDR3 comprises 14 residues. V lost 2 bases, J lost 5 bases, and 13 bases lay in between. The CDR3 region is CAWSPHRLHNEQFF. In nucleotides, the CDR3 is TGTGCCTGGAGTCCCCACAGGTTGCACAATGAGCAGTTCTTC.

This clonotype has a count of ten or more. DNA of the CDR3: TGTGCCAGCAGTTTAGTGGGGACCTACGAGCAGTACTTC. It encodes CASSLVGTYEQYF. V gene TRBV12-3 or TRBV12-4 combines with J gene TRBJ2-7; D gene uncertain. The CDR3 runs to 13 residues. Trimming took 1 base from V and 2 from J, leaving 6 bases between them.

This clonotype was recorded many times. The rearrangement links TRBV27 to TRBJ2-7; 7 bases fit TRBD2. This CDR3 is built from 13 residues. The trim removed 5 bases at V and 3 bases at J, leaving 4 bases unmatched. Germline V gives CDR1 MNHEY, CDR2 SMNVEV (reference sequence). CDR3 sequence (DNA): TGTGCCAGCAGTCTAGCGGAGTACTACGAGCAGTACTTC. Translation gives CASSLAEYYEQYF.

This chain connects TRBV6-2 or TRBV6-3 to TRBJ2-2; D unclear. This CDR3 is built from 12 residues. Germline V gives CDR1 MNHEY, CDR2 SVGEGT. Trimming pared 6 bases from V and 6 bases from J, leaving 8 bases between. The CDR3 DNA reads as TGTGCCAGCAGATCCCCGGCCGGGGAGCTGTTTTTT. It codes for CASRSPAGELFF.

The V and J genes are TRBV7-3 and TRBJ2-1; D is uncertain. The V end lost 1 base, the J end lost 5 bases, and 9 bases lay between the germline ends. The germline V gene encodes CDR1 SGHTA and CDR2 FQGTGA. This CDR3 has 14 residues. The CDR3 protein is CASSLSNSNNEQFF. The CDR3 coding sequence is TGTGCCAGCAGCTTAAGCAATTCGAACAATGAGCAGTTCTTC.

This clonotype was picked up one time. CDR3 sequence (DNA): TGTGCCAGCAGCCCAACGATTCTAGCCAAAAACATTCAGTACTTC. This encodes CASSPTILAKNIQYF. This chain uses TRBV11-2 with TRBJ2-4; D remains unclear. Germline V gene lookup returns CDR1 SGHAT and CDR2 FQNNGV. The CDR3 has 15 amino acids. V lost 5 bases to trimming and J lost 0 bases, with 11 bases between them.

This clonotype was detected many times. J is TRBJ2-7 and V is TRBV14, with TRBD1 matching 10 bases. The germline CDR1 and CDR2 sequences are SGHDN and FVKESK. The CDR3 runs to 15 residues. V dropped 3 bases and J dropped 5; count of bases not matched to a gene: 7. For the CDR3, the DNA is TGTGCCAGCAGCCATCCGGGGACAGGGGACGACGAGCAGTACTTC. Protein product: CASSHPGTGDDEQYF.

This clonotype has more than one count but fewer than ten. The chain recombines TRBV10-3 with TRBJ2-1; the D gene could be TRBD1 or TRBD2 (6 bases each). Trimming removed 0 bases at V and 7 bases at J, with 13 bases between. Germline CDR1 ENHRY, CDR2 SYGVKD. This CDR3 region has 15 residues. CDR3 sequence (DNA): TGTGCCATCAGTGAGTCTATGAGGGGGAGGAATGAGCAGTTCTTC. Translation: CAISESMRGRNEQFF.

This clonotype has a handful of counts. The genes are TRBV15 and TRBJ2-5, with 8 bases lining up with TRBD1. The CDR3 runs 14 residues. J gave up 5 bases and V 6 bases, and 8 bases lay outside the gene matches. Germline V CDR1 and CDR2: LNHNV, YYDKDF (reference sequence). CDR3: CATSPRDRWETQYF. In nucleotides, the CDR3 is TGTGCCACCAGTCCTAGGGACAGGTGGGAGACCCAGTACTTC.

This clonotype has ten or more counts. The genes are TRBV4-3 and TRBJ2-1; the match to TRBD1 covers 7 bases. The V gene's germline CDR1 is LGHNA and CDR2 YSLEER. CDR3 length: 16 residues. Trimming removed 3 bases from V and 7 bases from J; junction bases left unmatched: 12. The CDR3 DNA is TGCGCCAGCAGCCACCTGACAGGGTTCAGGGCGAATGAGCAGTTCTTC. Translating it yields CASSHLTGFRANEQFF.

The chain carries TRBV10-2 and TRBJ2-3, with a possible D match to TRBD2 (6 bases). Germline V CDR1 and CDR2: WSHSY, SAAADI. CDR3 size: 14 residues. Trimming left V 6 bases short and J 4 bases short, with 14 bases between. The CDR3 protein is CASRTRGFADTQYF. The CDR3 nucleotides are TGCGCCAGCAGAACCCGGGGGTTCGCAGATACGCAGTATTTT.

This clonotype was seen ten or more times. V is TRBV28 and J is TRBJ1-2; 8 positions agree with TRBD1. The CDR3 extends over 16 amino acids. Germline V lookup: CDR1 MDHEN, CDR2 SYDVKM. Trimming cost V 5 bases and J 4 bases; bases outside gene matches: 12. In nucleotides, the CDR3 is TGTGCCAGCAGTGATTCCGACAGGGGAGGTTTCTATGGCTACACCTTC. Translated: CASSDSDRGGFYGYTF.

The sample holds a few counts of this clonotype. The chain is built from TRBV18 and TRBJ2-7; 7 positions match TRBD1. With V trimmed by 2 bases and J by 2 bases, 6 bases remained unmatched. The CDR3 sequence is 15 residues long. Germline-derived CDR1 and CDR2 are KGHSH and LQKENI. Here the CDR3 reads CASSPGQGDTYEQYF. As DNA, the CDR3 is TGTGCCAGCTCACCAGGGCAGGGGGATACCTACGAGCAGTACTTC.

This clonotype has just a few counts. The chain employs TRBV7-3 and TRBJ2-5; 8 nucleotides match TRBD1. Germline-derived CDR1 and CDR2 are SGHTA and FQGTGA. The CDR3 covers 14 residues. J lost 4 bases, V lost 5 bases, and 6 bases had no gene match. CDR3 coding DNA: TGTGCCAGCAGCCCCGGACAGGGTTTAGAGACCCAGTACTTC. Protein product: CASSPGQGLETQYF.

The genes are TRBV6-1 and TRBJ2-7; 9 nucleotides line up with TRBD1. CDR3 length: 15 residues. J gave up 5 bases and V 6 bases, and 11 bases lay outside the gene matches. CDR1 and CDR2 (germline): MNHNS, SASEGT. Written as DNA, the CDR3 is TGTGCCAGCAGACAACAGGGGGCTGGTAAGGACGAGCAGTACTTC. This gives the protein CASRQQGAGKDEQYF.

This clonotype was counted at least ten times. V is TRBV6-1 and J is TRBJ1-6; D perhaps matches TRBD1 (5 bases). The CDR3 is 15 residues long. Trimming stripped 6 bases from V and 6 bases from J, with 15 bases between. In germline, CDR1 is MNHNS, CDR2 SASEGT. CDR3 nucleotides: TGTGCCAGCAGAGCCCAGGGAATCGTTAATTCACCCCTCCACTTT. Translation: CASRAQGIVNSPLHF.

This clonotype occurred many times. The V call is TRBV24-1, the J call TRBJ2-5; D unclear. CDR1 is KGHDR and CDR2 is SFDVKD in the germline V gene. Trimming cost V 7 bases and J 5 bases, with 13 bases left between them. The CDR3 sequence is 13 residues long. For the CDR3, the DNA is TGTGCCACCAGCGCCCATGGGTCGGAGACCCAGTACTTC. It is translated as CATSAHGSETQYF.

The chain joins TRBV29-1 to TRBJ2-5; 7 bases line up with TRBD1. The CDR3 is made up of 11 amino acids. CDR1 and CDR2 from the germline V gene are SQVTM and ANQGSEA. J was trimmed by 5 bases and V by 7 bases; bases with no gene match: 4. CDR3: CSADRWETQYF. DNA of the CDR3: TGCAGCGCGGACAGGTGGGAGACCCAGTACTTC.

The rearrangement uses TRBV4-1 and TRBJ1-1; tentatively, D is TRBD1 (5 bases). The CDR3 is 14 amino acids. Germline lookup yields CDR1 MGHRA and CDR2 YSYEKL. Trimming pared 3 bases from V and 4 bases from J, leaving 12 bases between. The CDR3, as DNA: TGCGCCAGCAGCCACCCGGGACGGTTCACTGAAGCTTTCTTT. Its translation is CASSHPGRFTEAFF.

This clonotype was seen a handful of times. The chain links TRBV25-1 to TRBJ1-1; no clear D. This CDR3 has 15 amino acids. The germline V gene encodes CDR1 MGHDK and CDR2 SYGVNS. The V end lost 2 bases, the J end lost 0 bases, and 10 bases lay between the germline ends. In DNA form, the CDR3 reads TGTGCCAGCAGTGAACACTCATCGATGAACACTGAAGCTTTCTTT. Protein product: CASSEHSSMNTEAFF.

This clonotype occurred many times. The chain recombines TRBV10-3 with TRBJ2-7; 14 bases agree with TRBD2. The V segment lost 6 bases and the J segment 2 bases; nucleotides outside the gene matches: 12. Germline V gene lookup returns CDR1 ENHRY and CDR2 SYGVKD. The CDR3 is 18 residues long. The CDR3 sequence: CAISPGLAGGQPTYEQYF. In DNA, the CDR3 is TGTGCCATCAGCCCCGGACTAGCGGGAGGTCAGCCTACCTACGAGCAGTACTTC.

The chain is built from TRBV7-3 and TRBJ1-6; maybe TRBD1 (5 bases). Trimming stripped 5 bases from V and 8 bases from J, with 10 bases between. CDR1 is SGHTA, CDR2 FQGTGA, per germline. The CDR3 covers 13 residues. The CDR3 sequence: CASSPSRDSPLHF. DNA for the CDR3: TGTGCCAGCAGCCCAAGCAGGGATTCACCCCTCCACTTT. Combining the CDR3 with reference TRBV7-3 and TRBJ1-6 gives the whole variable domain GAGVSQTPSNKVTEKGKYVELRCDPISGHTALYWYRQSLGQGPEFLIYFQGTGAADDSGLPNDRFFAVRPEGSVSTLKIQRTERGDSAVYLCASSPSRDSPLHFGNGTRLTVT.

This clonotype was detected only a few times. CDR3 sequence (DNA): TGTGCCAGCAAACAGCGGGGGATCTCTGGGGCCAACGTCCTGACTTTC. Amino acid sequence: CASKQRGISGANVLTF. The rearrangement links TRBV6-1 to TRBJ2-6; TRBD2 aligns across 8 bases. V lost 7 bases, J lost 0 bases, and 5 bases stayed unmatched. This CDR3 comprises 16 residues. Germline V lookup: CDR1 MNHNS, CDR2 SASEGT.

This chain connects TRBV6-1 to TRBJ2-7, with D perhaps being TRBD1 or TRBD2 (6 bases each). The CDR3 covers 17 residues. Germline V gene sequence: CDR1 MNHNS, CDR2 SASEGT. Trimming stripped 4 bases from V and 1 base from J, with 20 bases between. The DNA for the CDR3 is TGTGCCAGCAGTGTCGGGGGCCTACCCCTTAGGTCCTACGAGCAGTACTTC. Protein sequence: CASSVGGLPLRSYEQYF.

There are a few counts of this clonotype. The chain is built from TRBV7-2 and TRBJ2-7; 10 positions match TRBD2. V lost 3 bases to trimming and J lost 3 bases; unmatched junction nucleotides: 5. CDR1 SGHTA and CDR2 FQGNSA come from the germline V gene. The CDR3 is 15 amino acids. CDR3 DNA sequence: TGTGCCAGCAGCTTGGCTAGCGGGGGAGTCTACGAGCAGTACTTC. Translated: CASSLASGGVYEQYF.

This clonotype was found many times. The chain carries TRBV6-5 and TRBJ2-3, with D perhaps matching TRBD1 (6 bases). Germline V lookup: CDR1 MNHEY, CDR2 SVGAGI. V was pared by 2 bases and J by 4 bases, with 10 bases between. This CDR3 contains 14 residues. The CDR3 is CASSYVGAPDTQYF. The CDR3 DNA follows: TGTGCCAGCAGTTACGTGGGGGCTCCAGATACGCAGTATTTT.

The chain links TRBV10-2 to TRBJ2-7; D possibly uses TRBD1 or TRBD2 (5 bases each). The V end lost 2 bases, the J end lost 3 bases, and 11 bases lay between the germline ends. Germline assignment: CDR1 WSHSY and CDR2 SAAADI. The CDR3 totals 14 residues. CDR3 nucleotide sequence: TGCGCCAGCAGTGAGAAGGGACCCCACTACGAGCAGTACTTC. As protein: CASSEKGPHYEQYF.

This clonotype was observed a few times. CDR3 amino acids: CASSPRWEPEAFF. The CDR3 nucleotides read TGTGCCAGCAGTCCCAGGTGGGAGCCTGAAGCTTTCTTT. The chain couples TRBV12-3 or TRBV12-4 to TRBJ1-1; D not resolved. V was trimmed by 5 bases and J by 6 bases, leaving 13 bases between them. This CDR3 has 13 residues.

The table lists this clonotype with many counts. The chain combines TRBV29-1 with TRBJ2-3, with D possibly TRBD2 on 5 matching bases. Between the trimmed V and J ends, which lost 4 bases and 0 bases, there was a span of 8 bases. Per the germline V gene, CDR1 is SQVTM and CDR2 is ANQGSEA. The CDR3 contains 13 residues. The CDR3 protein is CSVGGRSTDTQYF. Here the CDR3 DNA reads TGCAGCGTTGGAGGGAGAAGCACAGATACGCAGTATTTT.

CDR3 in DNA: TGTGCCAGCAGCCCAGCGGGACAGGGATTAGAAGCTTTCTTT. Translation gives CASSPAGQGLEAFF. The J gene is TRBJ1-1, the V gene TRBV5-6, with TRBD1 identical over 9 bases. V trimming: 4 bases; J trimming: 8 bases; junction bases outside the gene matches: 9. The CDR3 runs to 14 residues. CDR1 is SGHDT and CDR2 is YYEEEE in the germline V gene.

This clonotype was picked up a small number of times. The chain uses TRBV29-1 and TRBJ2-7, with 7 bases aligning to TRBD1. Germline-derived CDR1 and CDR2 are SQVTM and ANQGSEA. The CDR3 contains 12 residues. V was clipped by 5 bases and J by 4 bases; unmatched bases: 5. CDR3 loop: CSVYGTEYEQYF. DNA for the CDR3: TGCAGCGTTTACGGGACAGAATACGAGCAGTACTTC.